This entry lists 25 T cell receptor beta chains sequenced from one sample in a study of blood T cells in healthy people across ages. Using a J-beta primer mix together with a sample-barcoded 5' primer, a second PCR was run for roughly 7 to 12 cycles. TCRdb itself ran the 5' RACE reads through MiXCR, one entry per CDR3 protein. Of about 1.7 million distinct CDR3 sequences listed, roughly 27% are singletons. The sample consisted of blood. These receptors were collected from a woman aged 25 to 39 in good health.

This clonotype was seen a few times. Compared with germline, one end of the junction differs, possibly owing to a read error. The chain carries TRBV12-3 or TRBV12-4 and TRBJ2-5; D unclear. This CDR3 region has 14 residues. The CDR3 nucleotides read TGTTCCAGCAGTCAGGATGGGTGGCAAGAGACCCAGTACTTC. Translating it yields CSSSQDGWQETQYF.

This clonotype was observed at least ten times. The rearrangement joins TRBV4-1 to TRBJ2-1, with 9 nucleotides matching TRBD2. CDR1 and CDR2 (germline): MGHRA, YSYEKL. CDR3 size: 18 residues. V trimming: 1 base; J trimming: 6 bases; junction bases outside the gene matches: 13. Here the CDR3 reads CASSQGTVAGAKGNEQFF. The DNA of the CDR3 is TGCGCCAGCAGCCAAGGGACAGTAGCGGGGGCCAAGGGCAATGAGCAGTTCTTC.

The chain joins TRBV13 to TRBJ2-3; 7 nucleotides line up with TRBD2. The CDR3 has 17 amino acids. Germline-derived CDR1 and CDR2 are PRHDT and FYEKMQ (reference sequence). V gave up 5 bases and J gave up 3 bases; unmatched junction bases: 14. CDR3 sequence reads: CASSPPLVGGGTDTQYF. In DNA, the CDR3 is TGTGCCAGCAGCCCCCCTCTTGTGGGGGGGGGTACAGATACGCAGTATTTT. Variable domain in full (rest from reference TRBV13 and TRBJ2-3): AAGVIQSPRHLIKEKRETATLKCYPIPRHDTVYWYQQGPGQDPQFLISFYEKMQSDKGSIPDRFSAQQFSDYHSELNMSSLELGDSALYFCASSPPLVGGGTDTQYFGPGTRLTVL.

This clonotype was detected once. V usage is TRBV6-6 and J usage is TRBJ1-1; the D is unclear. The CDR3 length is 15 residues. Per the germline V gene, CDR1 is MNHNY and CDR2 is SVGAGI (reference sequence). Trimming stripped 2 bases from V and 1 base from J, with 11 bases between. CDR3 sequence (DNA): TGTGCCAGCAGTTACGCCGGGGTGGGGAACACTGAAGCTTTCTTT. This translates into CASSYAGVGNTEAFF.

This rearrangement joins TRBV3-1 to TRBJ2-3; possible D gene TRBD2, 6 bases. This CDR3 has 13 residues. The V end lost 0 bases, the J end lost 5 bases, and 6 bases lay between the germline ends. The V gene's germline CDR1 is LGHDT and CDR2 YNNKEL (reference sequence). The CDR3 nucleotides are TGTGCCAGCAGCCAAGAGACTAGAGATACGCAGTATTTT. Its protein product is CASSQETRDTQYF.

This clonotype was found a few times. The chain uses TRBV10-1 and TRBJ2-3, with D possibly being TRBD2 (5 bases). Germline lookup yields CDR1 WNHNN and CDR2 SYGVQD (reference sequence). The CDR3 contains 14 residues. The ends were cut back, 0 bases at V and 3 bases at J, with 7 bases in the middle. The chain's CDR3 is CASSESSGTDTQYF. The CDR3 nucleotides are TGCGCCAGCAGTGAGTCGTCGGGGACAGATACGCAGTATTTT.

This clonotype appeared many times. The CDR3 DNA reads TGTGCCAGTTTAGACCTAGCGGGGGGCCTCTACGAGCAGTACTTC. Protein product: CASLDLAGGLYEQYF. The chain carries TRBV6-4 and TRBJ2-7, with 11 positions matching TRBD2. In germline, CDR1 is MRHNA, CDR2 SNTAGT. The junction had 10 bases not matched to a gene; V was cut back by 9 bases and J by 3 bases. CDR3 size: 15 residues.

This clonotype was detected a few times. DNA of the CDR3: TGTGCCAGCAGCTTATCCGGGCCCCGCTACGGCGAGCAGTACTTC. Its translation is CASSLSGPRYGEQYF. This chain connects TRBV7-2 to TRBJ2-5; unclear D gene. Gene TRBJ2-7 matches the end of the DNA better, so the J call may be wrong. Germline V lookup: CDR1 SGHTA, CDR2 FQGNSA. The CDR3 runs to 15 residues.

The rearrangement links TRBV27 to TRBJ2-2; D is perhaps TRBD2 (6 bases). Germline lookup yields CDR1 MNHEY and CDR2 SMNVEV (reference sequence). The V end lost 2 bases, the J end lost 2 bases, and 12 bases lay between the germline ends. The CDR3 sequence is 16 residues long. CDR3 amino acids: CASSLGLATNTGELFF. The DNA for the CDR3 is TGTGCCAGCAGTTTAGGGCTAGCGACAAACACCGGGGAGCTGTTTTTT.

The V and J genes are TRBV5-6 and TRBJ2-7; D tentatively fits TRBD1 or TRBD2 (5 bases each). V lost 5 bases and J 2 bases, leaving 14 bases between the germline ends. The CDR3 consists of 14 residues. The germline CDR1 and CDR2 sequences are SGHDT and YYEEEE. The CDR3 loop reads CASSFNRDAYEQYF. The CDR3 DNA is TGTGCCAGCAGTTTTAACCGGGACGCCTACGAGCAGTACTTC.

The chain is built from TRBV18 and TRBJ1-1; TRBD1 matches at 7 bases. V shed 3 bases and J 1 base; nucleotides not matched to a gene: 8. The CDR3 length is 16 residues. Per the germline V gene, CDR1 is KGHSH and CDR2 is LQKENI. CDR3: CASSPTGRTGNTEAFF. In DNA, the CDR3 is TGTGCCAGCTCACCGACAGGGAGGACGGGGAACACTGAAGCTTTCTTT. The whole variable domain, filled in from reference TRBV18 and TRBJ1-1, reads NAGVMQNPRHLVRRRGQEARLRCSPMKGHSHVYWYRQLPEEGLKFMVYLQKENIIDESGMPKERFSAEFPKEGPSILRIQQVVRGDSAAYFCASSPTGRTGNTEAFFGQGTRLTVV.

This clonotype was detected a few times. The chain links TRBV28 to TRBJ1-4; a possible D gene is TRBD1 (6 bases). CDR3 length: 13 residues. Germline V CDR1 and CDR2: MDHEN, SYDVKM. Trimming took 7 bases from V and 8 from J, leaving 14 bases between them. The CDR3: CASKGGAGEKLFF. The CDR3 nucleotides read TGTGCCAGCAAAGGGGGGGCTGGGGAAAAACTGTTTTTT.

V gene TRBV27 combines with J gene TRBJ2-1, with 14 nucleotides matching TRBD2. This CDR3 has 18 amino acids. Unmatched junction bases numbered 7, after V lost 6 bases and J lost 0 bases. Germline lookup yields CDR1 MNHEY and CDR2 SMNVEV (reference sequence). The CDR3 loop reads CASRGLAGATSSYNEQFF. CDR3 sequence (DNA): TGTGCCAGCAGGGGACTAGCGGGGGCTACAAGCTCCTACAATGAGCAGTTCTTC.

The CDR3 loop is CASAGGFDSTEAFF. DNA for the CDR3: TGTGCCAGCGCCGGGGGGTTTGATAGCACTGAAGCTTTCTTT. This chain joins TRBV9 and TRBJ1-1, with D possibly TRBD1 on 5 matching bases. Trimming took off 7 bases at V and 4 bases at J, with 17 bases between the two ends. The CDR3 consists of 14 residues. Germline values: CDR1 SGDLS, CDR2 YYNGEE.

The CDR3 sequence: CASSLVGQYNEKLFF. The CDR3, as DNA: TGTGCCAGCAGCTTAGTTGGACAGTACAATGAAAAACTGTTTTTT. J is TRBJ1-4 and V is TRBV7-2, with D perhaps TRBD1 (6 bases). This CDR3 region has 15 residues. Trimming removed 1 base at V and 5 bases at J, with 11 bases between. The germline CDR1 and CDR2 sequences are SGHTA and FQGNSA.

This clonotype was seen ten or more times. The chain couples TRBV29-1 to TRBJ1-4, with 8 bases aligning to TRBD1. The CDR3 runs 12 residues. Germline V gene data show CDR1 as SQVTM and CDR2 as ANQGSEA. The V gene end was trimmed by 4 bases and the J gene end by 8 bases; junction bases not matched to a gene: 3. CDR3 coding DNA: TGCAGCGTTGGGACAGGGAGGGAAAAACTGTTTTTT. Its protein is CSVGTGREKLFF.

The V and J genes are TRBV6-5 and TRBJ2-1, with TRBD1 matching 7 bases. V lost 4 bases, J lost 14 bases, and 26 bases stayed unmatched. The CDR3 sequence is 18 residues long. Germline V gene sequence: CDR1 MNHEY, CDR2 SVGAGI. In DNA form, the CDR3 reads TGTGCCAGCAGTTGCTTAACCGGAACTAGTAGGGGGCGTGCGGTTGAGTTCTTC. This encodes CASSCLTGTSRGRAVEFF.

This clonotype occurred a few times. This sequence joins TRBV24-1 and TRBJ2-2; the D is unclear. CDR3 length: 13 residues. V was pared by 3 bases and J by 5 bases, with 6 bases between. The germline V gene has CDR1 KGHDR and CDR2 SFDVKD. The CDR3 DNA is TGTGCCACCAGTGATCCCCCGACCGGGGAGCTGTTTTTT. The encoded protein is CATSDPPTGELFF.

The chain recombines TRBV28 with TRBJ2-3; 8 positions match TRBD2. After removal of 3 bases from V and 6 bases from J, the junction contained 14 bases not matched to a gene. The V gene's germline CDR1 is MDHEN and CDR2 SYDVKM. The CDR3 contains 17 residues. The CDR3 protein is CASSLNSGTRISDTQYF. For the CDR3, the DNA is TGTGCCAGCAGTTTGAATTCAGGGACTAGAATCTCCGATACGCAGTATTTT.

This clonotype came up a few times. The rearrangement uses TRBV15 and TRBJ2-5; 7 nucleotides agree with TRBD2. CDR1 is LNHNV and CDR2 is YYDKDF in the germline V gene (reference sequence). V gave up 5 bases and J gave up 11 bases; unmatched junction bases: 17. This CDR3 is built from 15 residues. The CDR3 DNA sequence: TGTGCCACCAGCCCGAGGGCAGGGAGGGTCAATGAGCAGTACTTC. Residues: CATSPRAGRVNEQYF.

This clonotype was counted only a few times. Germline is not matched at one junction end, which may reflect a read error. The chain combines TRBV7-2 with TRBJ2-7; TRBD1 agrees at 10 bases. Per the germline V gene, CDR1 is SGHTA and CDR2 is FQGNSA. The CDR3 runs 15 residues. Written as DNA, the CDR3 is TGTGCCAACAGCTTAGCTGGGACAGGGGAAGACGAGCAGTACTTC. Translating it yields CANSLAGTGEDEQYF. Combining the CDR3 with reference TRBV7-2 and TRBJ2-7 gives the whole variable domain GAGVSQSPSNKVTEKGKDVELRCDPISGHTALYWYRQSLGQGLEFLIYFQGNSAPDKSGLPSDRFSAERTGGSVSTLTIQRTQQEDSAVYLCANSLAGTGEDEQYFGPGTRLTVT.

The V and J genes are TRBV20-1 and TRBJ2-3; D is uncertain. Germline CDR1 and CDR2: DFQATT and SNEGSKA (reference sequence). This CDR3 is 13 amino acids long. The ends were cut back, 7 bases at V and 0 bases at J, with 11 bases in the middle. As DNA, the CDR3 is TGCAGTGTCCGAACGGCAAGCACAGATACGCAGTATTTT. Its protein is CSVRTASTDTQYF.

The rearrangement uses TRBV27 and TRBJ2-4; 11 nucleotides agree with TRBD1. Matching the DNA end better, TRBJ2-7 makes the J call doubtful. The germline V gene has CDR1 MNHEY and CDR2 SMNVEV (reference sequence). The CDR3 covers 14 residues. The CDR3 region has the DNA TGTGCCAGCAGGGAGGACAGGGGGCTCAACGAGCAGTACTTC. Residues: CASREDRGLNEQYF.

The chain is built from TRBV20-1 and TRBJ2-5; no firm D call. The germline gives CDR1 DFQATT, CDR2 SNEGSKA (reference sequence). V lost 0 bases, J lost 7 bases, and 12 bases lay in between. The CDR3 sequence is 13 residues long. Here the CDR3 reads CSAREGPSGTQYF. The CDR3 DNA sequence: TGCAGTGCTAGAGAAGGGCCCAGTGGGACCCAGTACTTC.

This clonotype was seen at least ten times. The rearrangement links TRBV20-1 to TRBJ2-1; 7 nucleotides match TRBD2. Germline values: CDR1 DFQATT, CDR2 SNEGSKA (reference sequence). The CDR3 is 14 amino acids. V lost 4 bases to trimming and J lost 5 bases; unmatched junction nucleotides: 8. The CDR3 is CSATSGTRDNEQFF. The DNA of the CDR3 is TGCAGTGCTACAAGCGGGACTCGTGACAATGAGCAGTTCTTC.